This entry is about one T cell receptor (beta chain). The data were taken from a study of blood T cell repertoires in COVID-19. Study background: Donors in the United States, Italy and Spain gave samples during acute or convalescent COVID-19.

Original data processing: Reference gene primer amplification gave estimated nucleated cell counts. Some clones are missing from TCRdb's copy, which holds only in-frame ones; the method was immunoSEQ multiplex PCR. From that table come the V and J calls and clone size; the DNA was used to work out D and trimming. The table records tens of thousands of clones, roughly 86% of them present only once. Sequencing was performed on peripheral blood. The receptor's source is a human donor in a cohort sampled during active COVID-19.

CDR3: CASSAGQASSYEQYF. DNA of the CDR3: TGTGCCAGCAGCGCAGGACAGGCAAGCTCCTACGAGCAGTACTTC. The rearrangement uses TRBV9 and TRBJ2-7; 7 bases are shared with TRBD1. Germline loops: CDR1 SGDLS, CDR2 YYNGEE. Trimming took 3 bases from V and 0 from J; bases not matched to a gene: 6. The CDR3 extends over 15 amino acids.